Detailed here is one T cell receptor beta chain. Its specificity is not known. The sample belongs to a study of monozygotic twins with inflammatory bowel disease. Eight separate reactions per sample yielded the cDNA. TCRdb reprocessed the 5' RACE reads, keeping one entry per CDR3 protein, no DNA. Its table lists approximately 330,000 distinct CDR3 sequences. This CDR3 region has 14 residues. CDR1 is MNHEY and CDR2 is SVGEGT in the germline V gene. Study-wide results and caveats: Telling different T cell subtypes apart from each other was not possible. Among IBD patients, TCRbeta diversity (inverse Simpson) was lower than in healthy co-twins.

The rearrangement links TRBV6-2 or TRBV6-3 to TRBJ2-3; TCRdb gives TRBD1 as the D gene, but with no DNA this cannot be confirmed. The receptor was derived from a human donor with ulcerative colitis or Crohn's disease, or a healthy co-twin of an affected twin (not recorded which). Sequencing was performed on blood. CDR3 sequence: CASGYTGGGDTQYF.